This T cell receptor beta chain was sequenced during a study of OX40 agonist ivuxolimab in advanced cancers. Study-level findings and limits: At 0.1 to 3.0 mg/kg and by week 6, clonal expansion occurred in CD4+ and CD8+ blood T cells.

Germline V gene lookup returns CDR1 DFQATT and CDR2 SNEGSKA (reference sequence). V lost 1 base to trimming and J lost 4 bases, with 0 bases between them. The CDR3 length is 10 residues. On this clone: Its specificity is not known. Other DNA sequences in the same sample also yield this CDR3.

Patients were excluded for autoimmune disease history or systemic immunosuppression. Sequenced by immunoSEQ multiplex PCR; TCRdb stores in-frame clones only, minus some. The repertoire has some 100,000 clones, 70% to 90% of them found once; the top ten carry 0.79%. This TCR came from an adult with an advanced solid tumor such as melanoma, head and neck, liver or kidney cancer. V and J are TRBV20-1 and TRBJ2-3, with D unresolved. The input for sequencing was CD4+ or CD8+ T cells sorted from blood, taken in a trial of the OX40 agonist ivuxolimab. The CDR3 is CSARADTQYF. CDR3 DNA sequence: TGCAGTGCTAGAGCAGATACGCAGTATTTT.